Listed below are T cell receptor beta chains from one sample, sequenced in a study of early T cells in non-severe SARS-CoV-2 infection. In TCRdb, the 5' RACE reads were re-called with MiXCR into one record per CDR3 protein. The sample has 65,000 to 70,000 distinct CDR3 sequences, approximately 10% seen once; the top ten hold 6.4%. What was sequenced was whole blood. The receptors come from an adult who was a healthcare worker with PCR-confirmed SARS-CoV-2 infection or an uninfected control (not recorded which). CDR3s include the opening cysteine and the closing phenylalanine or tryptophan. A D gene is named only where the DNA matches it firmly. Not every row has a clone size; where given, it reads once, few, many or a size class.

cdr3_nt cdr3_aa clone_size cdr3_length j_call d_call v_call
TGTGCCAGCAGCCAAGATCTTAAGCAGCCCCAGCATTTT CASSQDLKQPQHF - 13 TRBJ1-5 - TRBV3-1
TGCGCCAGCAGCCAGGGGGACACTGAAGCTTTCTTT CASSQGDTEAFF few 12 TRBJ1-1 - TRBV4-1
TGCAGTGCTAGAGATGCCAAAGATCATGGCTACACCTTC CSARDAKDHGYTF many 13 TRBJ1-2 - TRBV20-1
TGTGCCAGTAGGCGGGACAGGGACTCCTACGAGCAGTACTTC CASRRDRDSYEQYF - 14 TRBJ2-7 TRBD1 TRBV19
TGCAGTGCTAGATTCGCTAGCGGGGAAGAGACCCAGTACTTC CSARFASGEETQYF many 14 TRBJ2-5 TRBD2 TRBV20-1
TGTGCCAGCAGACTGGGACTAGCGGACACCGGGGAGCTGTTTTTT CASRLGLADTGELFF many 15 TRBJ2-2 TRBD2 TRBV6-2/TRBV6-3
TGCAGTGCCCGCGGGAGGGCCGATTTCCAGCAGTACTTC CSARGRADFQQYF many 13 TRBJ2-7 TRBD2 TRBV20-1
TGCGCCAGCAGCTTGAAAGTGGAGCATCCCATATACAATGAGCAGTTCTTC CASSLKVEHPIYNEQFF - 17 TRBJ2-1 - TRBV5-1
TGCGCCAGCAGCTCGGGACTCCGAGGCGAGCAGTACTTC CASSSGLRGEQYF - 13 TRBJ2-7 - TRBV5-1
TGTGCCAGTAAACAACAGAGCCCAAAAGAGACCCAGTACTTC CASKQQSPKETQYF many 14 TRBJ2-5 - TRBV7-9
TGTGCCAGCAGCTTAGAAAGGGGGCCTTTAACTGAAGTTTTCTTT CASSLERGPLTEVFF many 15 TRBJ1-1 TRBD1 TRBV11-2
TGTGCCAGCAGCCGGACAGGGGCCCTGACCAATGAGCAGTTCTTC CASSRTGALTNEQFF - 15 TRBJ2-1 TRBD1 TRBV6-6
TGCAGTGCTGGAGCTGGATCGTACAATGAGCAGTTCTTC CSAGAGSYNEQFF - 13 TRBJ2-1 - TRBV20-1
TGCGCCAGCAGCTTGGAGACTAGCGGGACTGAGCAGTTCTTC CASSLETSGTEQFF many 14 TRBJ2-1 TRBD2 TRBV5-1
TGTGCCAGCAGTTCGGGCTCCACCTCGAGCACAGATACGCAGTATTTT CASSSGSTSSTDTQYF - 16 TRBJ2-3 - TRBV28
TGTGTCAGCAGCCCCGGGACAGGGGGCGCGTACAATGAGCAGTTCTTC CVSSPGTGGAYNEQFF - 16 TRBJ2-1 TRBD1 TRBV11-2
TGCAGTGCTGGGACTAGCGGGAGCCTTACGCAGTATTTT CSAGTSGSLTQYF few 13 TRBJ2-3 TRBD2 TRBV20-1
TGTGCCAGCAGCTCTGGAGGGACTCGGTCCTACAATGAGCAGTTCTTC CASSSGGTRSYNEQFF few 16 TRBJ2-1 - TRBV5-5
TGTGCCAGTAGTACAAGCGCGGGCTACGAGCAGTACTTC CASSTSAGYEQYF many 13 TRBJ2-7 - TRBV19
TGTGCCAGCGGTGGAGGAGCGTACGAGCAGTACTTC CASGGGAYEQYF few 12 TRBJ2-7 - TRBV28
TGCGCCAGCAGCTTGGCCGCAGCCTACAATGAGCAGTTCTTC CASSLAAAYNEQFF many 14 TRBJ2-1 - TRBV5-1
TGTGCCAGCAGCCAAGGCCCCTTGGAGCAGTTCTTC CASSQGPLEQFF many 12 TRBJ2-1 - TRBV14
TGTGCCAGCAGCCGGACGGAAAACTACGAGCAGTACTTC CASSRTENYEQYF many 13 TRBJ2-7 - TRBV12-3/TRBV12-4
TGTGCCAGCAGGCCCGGGGATCGCACAGATACGCAGTATTTT CASRPGDRTDTQYF many 14 TRBJ2-3 - TRBV2
TGCAGTGCTACTAGATTACGTAGAGAGCAGTACTTC CSATRLRREQYF - 12 TRBJ2-7 - TRBV20-1
TGTGCCAGCAGCCCGGACAGGGCCAACTACGAGCAGTACTTC CASSPDRANYEQYF few 14 TRBJ2-7 TRBD1 TRBV11-2
TGTGCCAGCAGGGGGACAGATACGCAGTATTTT CASRGTDTQYF - 11 TRBJ2-3 - TRBV28
TGTGCCAGCAGCTCGGAGAAGATTTGGACCCAGTACTTC CASSSEKIWTQYF few 13 TRBJ2-5 - TRBV7-9
TGCAGTGCTCGAGCTAGCGGGAGGGCCGACAATGAGCAGTTCTTC CSARASGRADNEQFF many 15 TRBJ2-1 TRBD2 TRBV20-1
TGTGCCAGCAGCCAAGGCCGACTAGCGGGAGGCGGGTTTTACAATGAGCAGTTCTTC CASSQGRLAGGGFYNEQFF - 19 TRBJ2-1 TRBD2 TRBV14
TGTGCCAGCAGCTTACTGTCGGGGGGGCTATTCATCAATGAGCAGTTCTTC CASSLLSGGLFINEQFF few 17 TRBJ2-1 TRBD2 TRBV11-1
TGTGCCTGGAGTATACTCCTAGCGGGAGTCTATGAGCAGTTCTTC CAWSILLAGVYEQFF many 15 TRBJ2-1 TRBD2 TRBV30
TGCGCCAGCAGCCAACAAAACAGGGATCAAGAGACCCAGTACTTC CASSQQNRDQETQYF many 15 TRBJ2-5 - TRBV4-3
TGTGCCAGCAGCCCATCGACAGGGACGGGTAGAGAGACCCAGTACTTC CASSPSTGTGRETQYF few 16 TRBJ2-5 TRBD1 TRBV6-6
TGTGCCAGCAGTTTGGCGGACACCGCGGGGTCTGAAGCTTTCTTT CASSLADTAGSEAFF - 15 TRBJ1-1 - TRBV28
TGTGCCAGCAGCCCCAGCCCCGGGGGTAACCCCTACAATGAGCAGTTCTTC CASSPSPGGNPYNEQFF - 17 TRBJ2-1 - TRBV3-1
TGCAGTGCCGATGGTGGCAGACATACGTACGAGCAGTACTTC CSADGGRHTYEQYF many 14 TRBJ2-7 - TRBV20-1
TGTGCCAGCAGCTTAGTTACTGGGGACTATGGCTACACCTTC CASSLVTGDYGYTF few 14 TRBJ1-2 - TRBV7-9
TGCAGTGCTAGACCCCCGACTAGCGGAGTATACAATGAGCAGTTCTTC CSARPPTSGVYNEQFF many 16 TRBJ2-1 TRBD2 TRBV20-1
TGTGCCAGCACCCCCGGGACAGGGGTCGAGCAGTACTTC CASTPGTGVEQYF many 13 TRBJ2-7 TRBD1 TRBV7-9
TGTGCCAGCAGTGTTAGCAGGGGAAATGGCTACACCTTC CASSVSRGNGYTF many 13 TRBJ1-2 - TRBV12-3/TRBV12-4
TGTGCCAGCTCCGGGACTGGGTACAATGAGCAGTTCTTC CASSGTGYNEQFF few 13 TRBJ2-1 - TRBV2
TGTGCCAGCAGCCTGCATTACGAGCAGTACTTC CASSLHYEQYF many 11 TRBJ2-7 - TRBV11-2
TGTGCCAGCAGCTCCGGGACAGGGTGGTCAGATACGCAGTATTTT CASSSGTGWSDTQYF - 15 TRBJ2-3 TRBD1 TRBV6-2/TRBV6-3
TGTGCCAGTAGTATCGGGGACAGGTTTAATCAGCCCCAGCATTTT CASSIGDRFNQPQHF few 15 TRBJ1-5 TRBD1 TRBV19
TGTGCCAGCAGCCACTATTCCGGTGAAGCTTTCTTT CASSHYSGEAFF many 12 TRBJ1-1 - TRBV7-2
TGCAGTGCTATAATCTGGTCGGACGGGAGACGAGATACGCAGTATTTT CSAIIWSDGRRDTQYF - 16 TRBJ2-3 - TRBV20-1
TGTGCCAGCAGCGTAGGACTTCAGGTGACTAGGGCCAACGTCCTGACTTTC CASSVGLQVTRANVLTF few 17 TRBJ2-6 - TRBV9
TGTGCCAGCAGTTTTCCCGCGACAGGGAACTACGAGCAGTACTTC CASSFPATGNYEQYF - 15 TRBJ2-7 TRBD1 TRBV28
TGTGCCAGCAGGGTAAGCGGGGCATACGAGCAGTACTTC CASRVSGAYEQYF many 13 TRBJ2-7 TRBD2 TRBV6-1